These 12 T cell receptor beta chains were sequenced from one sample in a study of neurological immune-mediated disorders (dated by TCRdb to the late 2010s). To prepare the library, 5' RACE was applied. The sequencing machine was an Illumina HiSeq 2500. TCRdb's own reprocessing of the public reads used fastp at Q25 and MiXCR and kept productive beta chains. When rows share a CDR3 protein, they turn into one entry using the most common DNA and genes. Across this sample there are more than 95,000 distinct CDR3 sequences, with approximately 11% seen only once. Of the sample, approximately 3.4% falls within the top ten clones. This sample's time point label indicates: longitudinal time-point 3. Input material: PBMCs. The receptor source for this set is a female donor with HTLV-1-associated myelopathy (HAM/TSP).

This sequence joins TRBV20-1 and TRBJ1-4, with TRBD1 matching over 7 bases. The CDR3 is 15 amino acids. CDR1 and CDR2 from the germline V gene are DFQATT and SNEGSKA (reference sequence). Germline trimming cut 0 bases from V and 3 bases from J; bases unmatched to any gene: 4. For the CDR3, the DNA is TGCAGTGCTAGAGATCAGGGGACAGCTAATGAAAAACTGTTTTTT. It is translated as CSARDQGTANEKLFF.

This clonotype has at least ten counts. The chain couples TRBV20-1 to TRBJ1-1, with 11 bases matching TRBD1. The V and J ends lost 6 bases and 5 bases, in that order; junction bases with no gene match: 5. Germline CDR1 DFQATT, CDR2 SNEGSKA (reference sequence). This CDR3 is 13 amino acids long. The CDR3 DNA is TGCAGTGCCTCGGGACAGGGGGGAACTGAAGCTTTCTTT. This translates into CSASGQGGTEAFF.

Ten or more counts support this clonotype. The CDR3 nucleotides read TGTGCCAGCAGCTTAGATAGGGGACGGGGGACCTACGAGCAGTACTTC. It specifies CASSLDRGRGTYEQYF. The chain employs TRBV11-2 and TRBJ2-7, with TRBD2 as a possible D gene (6 bases). The germline gives CDR1 SGHAT, CDR2 FQNNGV. The V end was cut by 0 bases, the J end by 2 bases, with 14 bases between. The CDR3 length is 16 residues.

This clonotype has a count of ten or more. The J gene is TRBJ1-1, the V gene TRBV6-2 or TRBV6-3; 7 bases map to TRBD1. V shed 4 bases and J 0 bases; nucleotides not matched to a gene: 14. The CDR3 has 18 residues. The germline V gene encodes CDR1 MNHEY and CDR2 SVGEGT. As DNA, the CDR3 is TGTGCCAGCAGTTCAAGACAGGGCGAACCAAAACTGAACACTGAAGCTTTCTTT. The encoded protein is CASSSRQGEPKLNTEAFF.

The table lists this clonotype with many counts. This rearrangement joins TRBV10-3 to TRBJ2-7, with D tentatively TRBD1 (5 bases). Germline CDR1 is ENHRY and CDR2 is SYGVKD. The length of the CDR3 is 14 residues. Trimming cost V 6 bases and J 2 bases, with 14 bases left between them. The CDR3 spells CAIRRTTATYEQYF. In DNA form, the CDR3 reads TGTGCCATCAGAAGGACAACCGCAACCTACGAGCAGTACTTC.

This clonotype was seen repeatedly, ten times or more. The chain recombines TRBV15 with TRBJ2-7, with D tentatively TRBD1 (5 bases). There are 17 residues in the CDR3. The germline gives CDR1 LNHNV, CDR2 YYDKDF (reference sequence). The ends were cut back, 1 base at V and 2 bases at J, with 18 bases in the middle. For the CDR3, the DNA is TGTGCCACCAGCAGAGGACTCCAACTTAAGGGGACCTACGAGCAGTACTTC. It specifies CATSRGLQLKGTYEQYF. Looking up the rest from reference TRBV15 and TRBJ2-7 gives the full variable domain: DAMVIQNPRYQVTQFGKPVTLSCSQTLNHNVMYWYQQKSSQAPKLLFHYYDKDFNNEADTPDNFQSRRPNTSFCFLDIRSPGLGDTAMYLCATSRGLQLKGTYEQYFGPGTRLTVT.

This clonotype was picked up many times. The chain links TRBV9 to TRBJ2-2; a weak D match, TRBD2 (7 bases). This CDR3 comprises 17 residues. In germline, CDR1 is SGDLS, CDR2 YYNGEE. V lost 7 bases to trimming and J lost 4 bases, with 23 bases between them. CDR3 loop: CASGTSRGARGTGELFF. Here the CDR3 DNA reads TGTGCCAGCGGGACCTCCCGGGGGGCGCGAGGCACCGGGGAGCTGTTTTTT.

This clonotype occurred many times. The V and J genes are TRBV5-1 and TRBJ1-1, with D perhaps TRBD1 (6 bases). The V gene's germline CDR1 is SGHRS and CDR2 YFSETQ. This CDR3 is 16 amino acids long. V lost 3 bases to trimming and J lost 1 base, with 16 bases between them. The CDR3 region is CASSSTGRRTNTEAFF. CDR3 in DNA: TGCGCCAGCAGCTCAACAGGGCGGCGGACGAACACTGAAGCTTTCTTT.

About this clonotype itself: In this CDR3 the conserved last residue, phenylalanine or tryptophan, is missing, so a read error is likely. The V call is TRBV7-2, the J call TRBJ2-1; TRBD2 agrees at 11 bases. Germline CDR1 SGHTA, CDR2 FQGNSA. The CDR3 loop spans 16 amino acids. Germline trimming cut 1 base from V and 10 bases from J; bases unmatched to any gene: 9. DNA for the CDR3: TGTGCCAGCAGCTTAGTTATTAGCGGGGGGGCCTGGGAGCAGTTCCTC. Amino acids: CASSLVISGGAWEQFL.

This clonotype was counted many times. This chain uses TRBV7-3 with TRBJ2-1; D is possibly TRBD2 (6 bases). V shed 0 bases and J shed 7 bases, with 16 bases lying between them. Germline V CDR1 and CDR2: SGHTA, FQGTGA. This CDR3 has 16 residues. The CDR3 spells CASSLTGGPKLNEQFF. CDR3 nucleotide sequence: TGTGCCAGCAGCTTAACGGGGGGACCGAAGTTGAATGAGCAGTTCTTC.

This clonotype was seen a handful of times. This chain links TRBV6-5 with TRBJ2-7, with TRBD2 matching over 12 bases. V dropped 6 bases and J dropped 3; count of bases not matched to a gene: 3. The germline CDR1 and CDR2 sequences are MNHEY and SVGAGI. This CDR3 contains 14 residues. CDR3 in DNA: TGTGCCAGCAGAATGACTAGCGGGAGCTACGAGCAGTACTTC. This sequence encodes CASRMTSGSYEQYF.

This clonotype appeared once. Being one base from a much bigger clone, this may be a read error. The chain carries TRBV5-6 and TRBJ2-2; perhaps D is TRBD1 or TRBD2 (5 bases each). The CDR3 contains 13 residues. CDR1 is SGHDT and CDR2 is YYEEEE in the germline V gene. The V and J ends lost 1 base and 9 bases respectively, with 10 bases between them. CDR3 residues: CASSLMGPWELFF. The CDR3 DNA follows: TGTGCCAGCAGCTTGATGGGACCCTGGGAGCTGTTTTTT.